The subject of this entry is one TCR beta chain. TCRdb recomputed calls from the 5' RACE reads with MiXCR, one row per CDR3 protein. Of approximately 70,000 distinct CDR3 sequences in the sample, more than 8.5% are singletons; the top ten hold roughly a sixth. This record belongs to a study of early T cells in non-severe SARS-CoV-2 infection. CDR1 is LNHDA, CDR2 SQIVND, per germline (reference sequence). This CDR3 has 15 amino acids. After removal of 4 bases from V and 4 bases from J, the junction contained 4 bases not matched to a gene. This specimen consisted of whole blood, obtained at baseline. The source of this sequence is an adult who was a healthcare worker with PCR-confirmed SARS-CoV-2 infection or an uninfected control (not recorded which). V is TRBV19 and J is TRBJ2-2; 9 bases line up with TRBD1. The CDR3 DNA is TGTGCCAGTAGTAAAGGGACAGGGAGCACCGGGGAGCTGTTTTTT. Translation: CASSKGTGSTGELFF.